One T cell receptor (beta chain) is described in this entry. A read error may account for a junction end that differs from germline. Germline V gene sequence: CDR1 SGHRS, CDR2 YFSETQ. The CDR3 consists of 14 residues. This sample stems from a study of cytomegalovirus exposure and HLA in healthy donors. PCR amplification relied on 60 Vbeta primers (plus 13 Jbeta primers). Source study methods: Unique TCR beta chains numbered roughly 80 million in a later analysis, with about 11 million shared. Method: immunoSEQ multiplex PCR; TCRdb's copy keeps in-frame clones and lacks some. V and J calls and clone size are those listed in that table; D and trimming were worked out from the DNA. The sample has more than 150,000 clones, over 70% seen once.

The sample taken for sequencing was PBMCs. The gene calls are TRBV5-1 and TRBJ2-3, with D tentatively TRBD1 (5 bases). The TCR comes from a woman between 45 and 65 years old in good health and CMV-seropositive. The CDR3 sequence is CASSLVDKTDMQYF. The CDR3 DNA reads as TGCGCCAGCAGCTTGGTTGATAAGACAGATATGCAGTATTTT.